This TCR beta chain derives from a study of human T cells and chemical hapten exposure. At the level of the study: Patients having alopecia areata, totalis or universalis were mostly female.

Germline CDR1 is LGHNA and CDR2 is YSLEER. Trimming shortened V by 3 bases and J by 2 bases, and 11 bases separated the two germline ends. The CDR3 extends over 16 amino acids. In its sample, this clonotype was seen many times. MiXCR was run by TCRdb on the RACE reads, yielding one entry per CDR3 protein. The sample has 84,000 or so distinct CDR3 sequences; more than 8.5% are singletons. Time point reported: patch test 2, 6 weeks after DPC sensitization. The treatment was: therapeutic diphenylcyclopropenone sensitization with weekly scalp DPC. Total RNA extraction was carried out from unfractionated whole blood.

This sequence was found in a woman aged 25-40 years with alopecia areata. Some clones in this sample may be carry-over from other donors' samples. The chain has TRBV4-3 and TRBJ2-6, with D tentatively TRBD1 (5 bases). Sequences were derived from whole blood, sampled in connection with sensitization to the hapten diphenylcyclopropenone (DPC). Written as DNA, the CDR3 is TGCGCCAGCAGCCATAGAACAGGCCCTGGGGCCAACGTCCTGACTTTC. This translates into CASSHRTGPGANVLTF.